The rows below give T cell receptor beta chains drawn from one sample of a study of regulatory T cells in long-lasting Graves disease. TCRdb re-called the multiplex PCR reads with MiXCR, one entry per CDR3 protein. This sample has under 500,000 distinct CDR3 sequences, with around 20% found just once. The sequences come from peripheral blood mononuclear cells (PBMCs), collected when the disease was refractory, from a patient treated with antithyroid drugs. The receptors stem from a female donor with Graves disease. CDR3s include the opening cysteine and the closing phenylalanine or tryptophan. The D gene is left open where the match is weak. Clone size, where shown, is once, few, many, or a class for clones that have expanded.

TRBJ2-7 | TRBV14 | TRBD2 | NA | TGTGCCAGCAGCGAACGGCGGGGGGGGCGCCCCAGCGAGCAGTACTTC | CASSERRGGRPSEQYF
TRBJ2-7 | TRBV2 | NA | many | TGTGCCAGCAGTGAAACGGGGCAGGGTGCGTCCGAGCAGTACTTC | CASSETGQGASEQYF
TRBJ2-1 | TRBV28 | TRBD1 | NA | TGTGCCAGCAGTTTGACCAGGGGGAATGAGCAGTTCTTC | CASSLTRGNEQFF
TRBJ2-4 | TRBV12-3/TRBV12-4 | TRBD1 | many | TGTGCCAGCAGTTTAGCGGGGCAGGGGGTGGACAAAAACATTCAGTACTTC | CASSLAGQGVDKNIQYF
TRBJ1-2 | TRBV6-5 | NA | many | TGTGCCAGCAGTTACTTCTCGGGACAACAATTAGAATTCTATGGCTACACCTTC | CASSYFSGQQLEFYGYTF
TRBJ1-1 | TRBV10-1 | NA | NA | TGCGCCAGCCAAGGACAGAACACTGAAGCTTTCTTT | CASQGQNTEAFF
TRBJ2-7 | TRBV6-1 | NA | NA | TGTGCCAGCAGACCAAGAGGCGCGGGCCTCTCCTACGAGCAGTACTTC | CASRPRGAGLSYEQYF
TRBJ2-3 | TRBV12-3/TRBV12-4 | NA | once | TGTGCCAGCAGCCTCCTTGGAGGGTTGGCAGATACGCAGTATTTT | CASSLLGGLADTQYF
TRBJ2-7 | TRBV7-3 | NA | many | TGTGCCAGCAGCGCACGACAGTTCTACGAGCAGTACTTC | CASSARQFYEQYF
TRBJ2-2 | TRBV3-1 | NA | few | TGTGCCAGCAGCCAAGCTACAGCGGGCTACACCGGGGAGCTGTTTTTT | CASSQATAGYTGELFF
TRBJ2-6 | TRBV6-1 | TRBD1 | few | TGTGCCACCGCTCACAGGGGGCCATCTGGGGCCAACGTCCTGACTTTC | CATAHRGPSGANVLTF
TRBJ2-5 | TRBV6-5 | NA | NA | TGTGCCAGCAGTTACTGGAGGGGGCAAGAGACCCAGTACTTC | CASSYWRGQETQYF
TRBJ1-1 | TRBV6-1 | TRBD1 | many | TGTGCCAGCAGGGAGACAGGGCAGGCTGAAGCTTTCTTT | CASRETGQAEAFF
TRBJ2-1 | TRBV29-1 | NA | few | TGCAGCGTTGAACCTAGGAGGGCCTCCTACAATGAGCAGTTCTTC | CSVEPRRASYNEQFF
TRBJ2-5 | TRBV28 | NA | NA | TGTGCCAGCAGTTCCCTTAGGGGGGGCCAAGAGACCCAGTACTTC | CASSSLRGGQETQYF
TRBJ1-5 | TRBV9 | NA | NA | TGTGCCAGCAGCCCCCGTCAGACAGATCAGCCCCAGCATTTT | CASSPRQTDQPQHF
TRBJ2-5 | TRBV20-1 | TRBD2 | many | TGCAGTGCTAGAGATTGGTCGACTAGCGGGAAATGGCGGGAGACCCAGTACTTC | CSARDWSTSGKWRETQYF
TRBJ2-2 | TRBV4-1 | TRBD2 | few | TGCGCCAGCAGCCCTCCAATGGTAGCGGGCACCGGGGAGCTGTTTTTT | CASSPPMVAGTGELFF
TRBJ2-5 | TRBV29-1 | TRBD1 | many | TGCAGCGTTGAAGACAAAGGGCAGGGGGCTTGGGAGACCCAGTACTTC | CSVEDKGQGAWETQYF
TRBJ2-2 | TRBV18 | TRBD2 | NA | TGTGCCAGCTCACCACCGTTCCTAGCGGAGAACACCGGGGAGCTGTTTTTT | CASSPPFLAENTGELFF
TRBJ2-3 | TRBV28 | TRBD2 | NA | TGTGCCAGCAGTCCATCACTAGCACCGGGAGGAACAGATACGCAGTATTTT | CASSPSLAPGGTDTQYF
TRBJ2-7 | TRBV30 | NA | NA | TGTGCCTGGAATCCAGACGGCTCCTACGAGCAGTACTTC | CAWNPDGSYEQYF
TRBJ2-7 | TRBV30 | TRBD1 | many | TGTGCCTGGAGTTGGGACAGGGGGCTTGAGCAGTACTTC | CAWSWDRGLEQYF
TRBJ1-5 | TRBV2 | TRBD1 | many | TGTGCCAGCAGTCCGACCGGACAGGCGGATTGGCCCCAGCATTTT | CASSPTGQADWPQHF
TRBJ2-7 | TRBV11-3 | NA | few | TGCGCCAGCAGCCTAGAAATCGAGGGCGAGCAGTACTTC | CASSLEIEGEQYF
TRBJ2-5 | TRBV10-1 | TRBD2 | few | TGCGCCAGAACGGGACTAGCGGCTCAAGAGACCCAGTACTTC | CARTGLAAQETQYF
TRBJ2-7 | TRBV28 | NA | many | TGTGCCAGCAGTTTGGACGGGGGTCCCTACGAGCAGTACTTC | CASSLDGGPYEQYF
TRBJ1-2 | TRBV10-3 | TRBD1 | many | TGTGCCATCAGTGAGCCTGGACAGGGGAGAGGTGGCTACACCTTC | CAISEPGQGRGGYTF
TRBJ2-5 | TRBV7-2 | TRBD1 | many | TGTGCCAGCAGCTTACCGGGACAGACCACCTTGTACCAAGAGACCCAGTACTTC | CASSLPGQTTLYQETQYF
TRBJ1-1 | TRBV12-3/TRBV12-4 | NA | few | TGTGCCAGCAGGTCCCCAGGGTCGTTCTCTGAAGCTTTCTTT | CASRSPGSFSEAFF
TRBJ1-2 | TRBV7-9 | NA | NA | TGTGCCAGCAGCTTAGAGGGCAGTCACTATGGCTACACCTTC | CASSLEGSHYGYTF
TRBJ1-1 | TRBV11-2 | NA | many | TGTGCCAGCAGCCCCCTTTTGCCGGAAGCTTTCTTT | CASSPLLPEAFF
TRBJ1-1 | TRBV5-1 | NA | many | TGCGCCAGCAGACCGGCCGGGGGTGTAGCTTTCTTT | CASRPAGGVAFF
TRBJ2-2 | TRBV3-1 | TRBD1 | NA | TGTGCCAGCAGCCCGGGACAGGTGTTGGAATCTCCGCTTAACACCGGGGAGCTGTTTTTT | CASSPGQVLESPLNTGELFF
TRBJ1-3 | TRBV6-1 | NA | NA | TGTGCCAGCAGCGAGGACGGATTGAGAAACACCATATATTTT | CASSEDGLRNTIYF
TRBJ2-1 | TRBV7-2 | TRBD2 | many | TGTGCCAGCAGCTTCCCACGAACTAGCGGGAGTCGCAATGAGCAGTTCTTC | CASSFPRTSGSRNEQFF
TRBJ2-5 | TRBV27 | TRBD2 | NA | TGTGCCAGCAGTTTATCTTGGCGGGAGAGCGGTGAGACCCAGTACTTC | CASSLSWRESGETQYF
TRBJ1-4 | TRBV10-3 | TRBD1 | NA | TGTGCCATCAGTGATTCTGCCGGGACAGGGAATGAAAAACTGTTTTTT | CAISDSAGTGNEKLFF
TRBJ2-7 | TRBV18 | NA | many | TGTGCCAGCTCATCCTTTCTTACGACCTACGAGCAGTACTTC | CASSSFLTTYEQYF
TRBJ1-5 | TRBV6-9 | NA | many | TGTGCCAGCAGTTACGGTTTGGGCGGTCAGCCCCAGCATTTT | CASSYGLGGQPQHF
TRBJ1-2 | TRBV6-9 | TRBD1 | NA | TGTGCCAGCAGTTATGGACAGGGGGTGGAAGGCTACACCTTC | CASSYGQGVEGYTF
TRBJ2-5 | TRBV19 | NA | few | TGTGCCAGTAGTCCCGACACGTGGGAGACCCAGTACTTC | CASSPDTWETQYF
TRBJ1-1 | TRBV10-3 | NA | NA | TGTGCCATCAGTGAGTCTAAGTATCAGGGGCCGAACACTGAAGCTTTCTTT | CAISESKYQGPNTEAFF
TRBJ1-2 | TRBV19 | TRBD1 | NA | TGTGCCAGCGTAGGACAGGGCGGGTATGGCTACACCTTC | CASVGQGGYGYTF
TRBJ1-4 | TRBV4-1 | TRBD1 | NA | TGCGCCAGCAGCCAACCGGGACAGGGGGAAAAACTGTTTTTT | CASSQPGQGEKLFF
TRBJ2-1 | TRBV5-5 | NA | NA | TGTGCCAGCAGCCCCGGACAGAACTCCTACAATGAGCAGTTCTTC | CASSPGQNSYNEQFF
TRBJ2-5 | TRBV30 | TRBD1 | many | TGTGCCTCCCTCCGGGACAGGGGGCTGGGAGAGACCCAGTACTTC | CASLRDRGLGETQYF